This T cell receptor (beta chain) derives from a study of blood T cell repertoires in COVID-19. Whole-study context: Italy, Spain and the United States were the sources of the convalescent and acute COVID-19 samples. The cDNA or gDNA used as material had been derived from T cells, B-cell-depleted T cells, or PBMCs.

As processed by the authors: Cell counts per sample came from amplifying reference gene primers. TCRdb keeps only in-frame clones here, not all; method: immunoSEQ multiplex PCR. Clone size and the V and J calls come from that table; the DNA yielded D and trimming. Among 200,000 or so clones listed, about 93% were seen once. During active infection, Seattle patients enrolled and were then monitored through disease. Germline CDR1 reads LNHDA; CDR2 reads SQIVND (reference sequence). The CDR3 is made up of 14 amino acids. Germline trimming cut 8 bases from V and 0 bases from J; bases unmatched to any gene: 6.

The rearrangement joins TRBV19 to TRBJ1-2; 7 bases align to TRBD1. The source is a man aged 55-75 years with COVID-19, enrolled during active disease. The sequencing input was peripheral blood. This chain's CDR3 is CASFRQGSNYGYTF. Here the CDR3 DNA reads TGTGCCAGTTTCCGACAGGGTTCTAACTATGGCTACACCTTC.